This T cell receptor (beta chain) derives from a study of T cell responses to AZD1222 COVID-19 vaccine. CDR1 is LNHDA and CDR2 is SQIVND in the germline V gene (reference sequence). V lost 6 bases and J 3 bases, leaving 6 bases between the germline ends. This CDR3 contains 12 residues. Using immunoSEQ multiplex PCR, the repertoire was profiled, and TCRdb retains in-frame clones only, with some absent. The table has around 150,000 clones, approximately 91% seen once. This clone was counted once. The antigen is not known. The study, taken as a whole, reports: In all cases, repertoires were sampled only after the peak T cell response. The sample set comprised mostly white British donors with more females, and clonal diversity was possibly underestimated.

Specimen: peripheral blood, collected 28 days after the second AZD1222 dose. V is TRBV19 and J is TRBJ1-5; maybe TRBD1 (5 bases). This clonotype originated in an adult who received the AZD1222 COVID-19 vaccine. CDR3 sequence: CASRGANQPQHF. The CDR3 DNA is TGTGCCAGTAGAGGGGCCAATCAGCCCCAGCATTTT. The entire variable domain, with the rest obtained from reference TRBV19 and TRBJ1-5, is as follows: DGGITQSPKYLFRKEGQNVTLSCEQNLNHDAMYWYRQDPGQGLRLIYYSQIVNDFQKGDIAEGYSVSREKKESFPLTVTSAQKNPTAFYLCASRGANQPQHFGDGTRLSIL.